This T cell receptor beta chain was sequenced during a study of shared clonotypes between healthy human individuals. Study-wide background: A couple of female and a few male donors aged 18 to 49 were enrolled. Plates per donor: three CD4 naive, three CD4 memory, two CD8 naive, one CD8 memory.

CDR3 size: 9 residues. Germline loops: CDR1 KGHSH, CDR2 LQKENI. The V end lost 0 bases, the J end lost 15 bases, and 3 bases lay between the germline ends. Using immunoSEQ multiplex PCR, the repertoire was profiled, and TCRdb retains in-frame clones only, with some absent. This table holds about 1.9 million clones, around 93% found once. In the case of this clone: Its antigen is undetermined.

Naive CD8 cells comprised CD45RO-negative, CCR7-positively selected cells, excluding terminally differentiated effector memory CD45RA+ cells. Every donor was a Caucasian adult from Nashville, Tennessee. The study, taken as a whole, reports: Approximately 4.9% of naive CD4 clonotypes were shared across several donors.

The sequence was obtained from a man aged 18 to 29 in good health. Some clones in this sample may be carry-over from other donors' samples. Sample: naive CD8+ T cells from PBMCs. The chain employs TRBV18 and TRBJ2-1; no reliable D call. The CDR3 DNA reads TGTGCCAGCTCACCACCCCCGTTCTTC. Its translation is CASSPPPFF.